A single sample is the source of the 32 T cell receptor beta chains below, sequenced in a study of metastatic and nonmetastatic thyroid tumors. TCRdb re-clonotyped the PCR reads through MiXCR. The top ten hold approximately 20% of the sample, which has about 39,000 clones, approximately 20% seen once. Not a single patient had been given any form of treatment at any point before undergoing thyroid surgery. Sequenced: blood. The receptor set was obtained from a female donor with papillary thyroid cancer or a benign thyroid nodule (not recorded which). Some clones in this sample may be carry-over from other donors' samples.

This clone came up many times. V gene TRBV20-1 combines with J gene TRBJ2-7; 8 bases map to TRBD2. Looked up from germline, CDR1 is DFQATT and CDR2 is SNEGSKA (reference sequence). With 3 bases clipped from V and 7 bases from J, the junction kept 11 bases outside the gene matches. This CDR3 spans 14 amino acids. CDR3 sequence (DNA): TGCAGTGCTAGGGAATCAGCGGGAGCTAAGGAGCAGTACTTC. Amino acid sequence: CSARESAGAKEQYF.

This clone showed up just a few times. The chain's CDR3 is CASMPTGSYEQYF. The CDR3 DNA sequence: TGTGCCAGCATGCCGACAGGGTCCTACGAGCAGTACTTC. The rearrangement links TRBV6-1 to TRBJ2-7, with 7 bases matching TRBD1. Looked up from germline, CDR1 is MNHNS and CDR2 is SASEGT. Trimming removed 7 bases from V and 1 base from J; junction bases left unmatched: 4. The CDR3 is made up of 13 amino acids.

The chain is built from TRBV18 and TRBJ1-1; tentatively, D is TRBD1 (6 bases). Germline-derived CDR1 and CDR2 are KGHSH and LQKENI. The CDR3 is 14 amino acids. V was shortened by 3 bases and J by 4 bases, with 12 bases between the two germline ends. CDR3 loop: CASSPGQRGTEAFF. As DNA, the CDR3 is TGTGCCAGCTCACCCGGACAGAGGGGCACTGAAGCTTTCTTT.

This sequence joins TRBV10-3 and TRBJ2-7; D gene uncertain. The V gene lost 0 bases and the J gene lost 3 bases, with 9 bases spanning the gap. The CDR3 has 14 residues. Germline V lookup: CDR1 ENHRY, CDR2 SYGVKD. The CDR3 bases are TGTGCCATCAGTGAGTCCTTACCAGGCTACGAGCAGTACTTC. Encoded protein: CAISESLPGYEQYF.

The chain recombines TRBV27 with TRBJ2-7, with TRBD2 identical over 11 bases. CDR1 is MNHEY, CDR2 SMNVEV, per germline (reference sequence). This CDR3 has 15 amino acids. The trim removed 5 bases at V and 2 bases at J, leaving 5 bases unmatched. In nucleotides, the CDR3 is TGTGCCAGCAGTCAACAACTAGCGGGAGCCTACGAGCAGTACTTC. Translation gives CASSQQLAGAYEQYF.

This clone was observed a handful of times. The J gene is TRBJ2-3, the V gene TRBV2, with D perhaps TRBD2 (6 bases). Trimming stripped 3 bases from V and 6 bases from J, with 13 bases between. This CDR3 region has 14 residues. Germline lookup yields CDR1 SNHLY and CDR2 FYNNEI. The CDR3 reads CASSDWRAGDTQYF. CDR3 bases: TGTGCCAGCAGTGACTGGAGGGCAGGCGATACGCAGTATTTT.

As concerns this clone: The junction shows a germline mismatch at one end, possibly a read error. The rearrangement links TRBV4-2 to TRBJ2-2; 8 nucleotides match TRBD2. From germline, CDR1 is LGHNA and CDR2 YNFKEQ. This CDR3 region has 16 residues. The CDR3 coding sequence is TGTGCCAGTAGCCAAGTTTATGCTAGCGGGTCCTGGGAGCTGTTTTTT. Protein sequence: CASSQVYASGSWELFF.

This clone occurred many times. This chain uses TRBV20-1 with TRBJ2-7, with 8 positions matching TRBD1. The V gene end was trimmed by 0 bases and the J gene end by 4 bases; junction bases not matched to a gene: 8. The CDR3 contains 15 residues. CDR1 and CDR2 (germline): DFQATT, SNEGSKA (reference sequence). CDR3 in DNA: TGCAGTGCTAGAGAATGGGGACAGGAAGAGTACGAGCAGTACTTC. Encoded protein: CSAREWGQEEYEQYF.

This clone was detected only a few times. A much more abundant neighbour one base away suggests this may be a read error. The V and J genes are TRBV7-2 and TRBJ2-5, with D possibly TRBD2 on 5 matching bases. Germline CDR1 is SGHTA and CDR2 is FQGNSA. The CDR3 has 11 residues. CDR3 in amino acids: CASSLRENQYF. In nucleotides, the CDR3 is TGTGCCAGCAGCCTTAGGGAGAACCAGTACTTC.

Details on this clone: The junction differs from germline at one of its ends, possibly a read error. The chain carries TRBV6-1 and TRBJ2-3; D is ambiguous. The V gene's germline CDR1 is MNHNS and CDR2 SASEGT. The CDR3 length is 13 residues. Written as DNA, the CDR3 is TGTGCCAGCATTGAAAGGGTGACAGATACGCAGTATTTT. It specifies CASIERVTDTQYF.

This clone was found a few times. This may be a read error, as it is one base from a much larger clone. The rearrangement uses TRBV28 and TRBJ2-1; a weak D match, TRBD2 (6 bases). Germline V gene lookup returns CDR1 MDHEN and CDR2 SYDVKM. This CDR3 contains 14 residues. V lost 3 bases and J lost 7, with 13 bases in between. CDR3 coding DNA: TGTGCCAGCAGTTTGGGGACTCTTTCTAATGAGCAGTTCTTC. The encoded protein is CASSLGTLSNEQFF.

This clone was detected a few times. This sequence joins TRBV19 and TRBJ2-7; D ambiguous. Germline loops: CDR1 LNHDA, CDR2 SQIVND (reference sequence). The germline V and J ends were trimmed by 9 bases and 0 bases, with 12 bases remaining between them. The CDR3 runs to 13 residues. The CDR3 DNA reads TGTGCCAGCTCTACGGCGATCTCCTACGAGCAGTACTTC. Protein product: CASSTAISYEQYF.

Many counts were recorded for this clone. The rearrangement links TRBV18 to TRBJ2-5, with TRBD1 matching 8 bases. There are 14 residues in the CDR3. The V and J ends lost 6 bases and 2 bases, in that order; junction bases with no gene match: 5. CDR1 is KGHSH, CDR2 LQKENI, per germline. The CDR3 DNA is TGTGCCAGCTCCCCCGACAGGGGTCAAGAGACCCAGTACTTC. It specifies CASSPDRGQETQYF.

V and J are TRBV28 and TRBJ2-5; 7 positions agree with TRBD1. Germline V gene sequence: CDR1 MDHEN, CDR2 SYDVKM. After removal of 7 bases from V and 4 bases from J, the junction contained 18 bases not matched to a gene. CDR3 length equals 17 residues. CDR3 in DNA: TGTGCCAGCATCCCTGACAGGGTAGTAATGGGCCGAGAGACCCAGTACTTC. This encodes CASIPDRVVMGRETQYF.

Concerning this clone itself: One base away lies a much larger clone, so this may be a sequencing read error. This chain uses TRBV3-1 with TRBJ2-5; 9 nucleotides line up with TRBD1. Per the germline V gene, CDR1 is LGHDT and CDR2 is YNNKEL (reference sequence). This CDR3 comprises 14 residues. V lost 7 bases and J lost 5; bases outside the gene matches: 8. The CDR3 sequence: CASIRRTGEETQYF. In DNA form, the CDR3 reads TGTGCCAGCATCCGTAGGACAGGGGAGGAGACCCAGTACTTC.

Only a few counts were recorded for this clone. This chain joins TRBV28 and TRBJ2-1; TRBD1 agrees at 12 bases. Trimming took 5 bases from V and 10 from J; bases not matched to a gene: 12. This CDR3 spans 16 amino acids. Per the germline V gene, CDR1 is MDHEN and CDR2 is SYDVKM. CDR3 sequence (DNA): TGTGCCAGCAGTGGCCCAGGGACAGGGGGCTCAGTAGAGCAGTTCTTC. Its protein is CASSGPGTGGSVEQFF.

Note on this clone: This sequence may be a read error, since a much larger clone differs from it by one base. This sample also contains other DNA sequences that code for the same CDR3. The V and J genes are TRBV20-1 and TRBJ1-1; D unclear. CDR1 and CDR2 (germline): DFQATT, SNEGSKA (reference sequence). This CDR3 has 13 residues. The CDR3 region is CSATGNMNTEAFF. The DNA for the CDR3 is TGCAGTGCTACGGGTAATATGAACACTGAGGCTTTCTTT.

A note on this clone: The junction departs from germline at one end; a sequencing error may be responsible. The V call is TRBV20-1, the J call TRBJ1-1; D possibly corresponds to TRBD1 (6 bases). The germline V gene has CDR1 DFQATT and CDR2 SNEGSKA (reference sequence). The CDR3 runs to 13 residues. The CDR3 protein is CSSRGGHEAEAFF. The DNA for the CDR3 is TGCAGTTCTAGAGGGGGACATGAGGCTGAAGCTTTCTTT.

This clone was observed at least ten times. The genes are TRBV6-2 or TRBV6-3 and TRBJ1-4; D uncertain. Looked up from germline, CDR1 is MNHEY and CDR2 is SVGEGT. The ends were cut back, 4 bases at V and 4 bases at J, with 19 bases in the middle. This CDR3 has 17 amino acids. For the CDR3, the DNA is TGTGCCAGCAGTTCGCGAGCGCCGAGGGCATTTAATGAAAAACTGTTTTTT. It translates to CASSSRAPRAFNEKLFF.

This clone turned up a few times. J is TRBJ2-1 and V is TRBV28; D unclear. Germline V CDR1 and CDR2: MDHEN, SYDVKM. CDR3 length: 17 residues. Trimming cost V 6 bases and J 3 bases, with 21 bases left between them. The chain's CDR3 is CASRGQGRPSYYNEQFF. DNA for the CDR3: TGTGCCAGCAGGGGCCAAGGCAGGCCAAGCTACTACAATGAGCAGTTCTTC.

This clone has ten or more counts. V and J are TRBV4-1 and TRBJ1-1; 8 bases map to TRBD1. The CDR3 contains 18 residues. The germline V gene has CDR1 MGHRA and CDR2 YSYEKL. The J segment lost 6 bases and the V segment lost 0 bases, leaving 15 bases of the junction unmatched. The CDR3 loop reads CASSQERRQGKGVAEAFF. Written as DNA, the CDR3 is TGCGCCAGCAGCCAAGAGAGGAGACAGGGGAAGGGAGTCGCTGAAGCTTTCTTT.

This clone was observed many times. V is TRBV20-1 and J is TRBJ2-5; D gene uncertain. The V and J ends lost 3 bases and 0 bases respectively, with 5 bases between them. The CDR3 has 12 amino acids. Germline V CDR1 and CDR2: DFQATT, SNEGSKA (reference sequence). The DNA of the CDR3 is TGCAGTGCTAGGCACGACCAAGAGACCCAGTACTTC. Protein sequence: CSARHDQETQYF.

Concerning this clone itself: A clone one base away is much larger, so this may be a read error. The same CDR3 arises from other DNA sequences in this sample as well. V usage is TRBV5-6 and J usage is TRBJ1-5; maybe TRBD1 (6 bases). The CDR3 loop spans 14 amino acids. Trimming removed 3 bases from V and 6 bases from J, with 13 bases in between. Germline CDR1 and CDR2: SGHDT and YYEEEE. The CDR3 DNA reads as TGTGCCAGCAGCTCTACAGGGACGAGTCAGCCCCAGCATTTT. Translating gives CASSSTGTSQPQHF.

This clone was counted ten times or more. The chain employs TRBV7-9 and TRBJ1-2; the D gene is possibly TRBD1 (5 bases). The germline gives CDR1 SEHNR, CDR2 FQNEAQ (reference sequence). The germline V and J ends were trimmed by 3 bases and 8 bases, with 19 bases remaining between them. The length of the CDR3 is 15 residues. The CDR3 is CASSLTARPSGGYTF. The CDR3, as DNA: TGTGCCAGCAGCTTGACAGCGCGTCCAAGTGGGGGCTACACCTTC. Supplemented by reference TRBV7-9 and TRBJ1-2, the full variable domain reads DTGVSQNPRHKITKRGQNVTFRCDPISEHNRLYWYRQTLGQGPEFLTYFQNEAQLEKSRLLSDRFSAERPKGSFSTLEIQRTEQGDSAMYLCASSLTARPSGGYTFGSGTRLTVV.

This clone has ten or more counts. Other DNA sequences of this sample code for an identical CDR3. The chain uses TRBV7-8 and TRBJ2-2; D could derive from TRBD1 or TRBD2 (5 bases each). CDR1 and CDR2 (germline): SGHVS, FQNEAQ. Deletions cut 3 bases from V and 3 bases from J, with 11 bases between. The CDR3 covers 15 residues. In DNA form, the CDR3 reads TGTGCCAGCAGCTTGAGGATGGGGGACACCGGGGAGCTGTTTTTT. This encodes CASSLRMGDTGELFF.

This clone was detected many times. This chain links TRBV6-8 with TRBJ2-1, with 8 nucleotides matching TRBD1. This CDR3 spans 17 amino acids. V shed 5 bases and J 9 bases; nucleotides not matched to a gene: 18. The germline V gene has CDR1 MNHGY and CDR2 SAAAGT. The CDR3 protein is CASSTHLDRVGVSEQFF. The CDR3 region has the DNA TGTGCCAGCAGTACGCACTTGGACAGGGTTGGAGTGAGTGAGCAGTTCTTC.

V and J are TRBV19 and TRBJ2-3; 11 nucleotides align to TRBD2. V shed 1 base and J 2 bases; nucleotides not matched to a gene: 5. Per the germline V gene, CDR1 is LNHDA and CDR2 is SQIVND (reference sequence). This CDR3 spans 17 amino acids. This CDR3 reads CASSIALLAGVTDTQYF. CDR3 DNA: TGTGCCAGTAGTATAGCCCTACTAGCGGGAGTCACAGATACGCAGTATTTT.

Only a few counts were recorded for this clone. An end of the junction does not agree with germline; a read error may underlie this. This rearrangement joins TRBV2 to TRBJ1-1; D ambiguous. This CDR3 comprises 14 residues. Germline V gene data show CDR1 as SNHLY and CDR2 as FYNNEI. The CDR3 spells CVSVFGYRNTEAFF. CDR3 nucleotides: TGTGTCAGCGTTTTCGGGTACAGGAACACTGAAGCTTTCTTT.

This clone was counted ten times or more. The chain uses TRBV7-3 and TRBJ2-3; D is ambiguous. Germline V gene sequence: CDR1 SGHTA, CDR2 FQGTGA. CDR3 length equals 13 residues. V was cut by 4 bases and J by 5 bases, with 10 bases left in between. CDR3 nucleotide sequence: TGTGCCAGCAGCTCCGCTTCTAGAGATACGCAGTATTTT. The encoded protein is CASSSASRDTQYF.

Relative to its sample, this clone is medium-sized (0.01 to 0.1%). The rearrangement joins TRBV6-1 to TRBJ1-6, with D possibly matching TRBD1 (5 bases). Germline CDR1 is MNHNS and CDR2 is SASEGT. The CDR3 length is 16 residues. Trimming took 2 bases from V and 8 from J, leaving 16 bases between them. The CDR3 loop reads CASSEWGRGKDSPLHF. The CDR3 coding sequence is TGTGCCAGCAGTGAATGGGGGAGGGGTAAAGATTCACCCCTCCACTTT.

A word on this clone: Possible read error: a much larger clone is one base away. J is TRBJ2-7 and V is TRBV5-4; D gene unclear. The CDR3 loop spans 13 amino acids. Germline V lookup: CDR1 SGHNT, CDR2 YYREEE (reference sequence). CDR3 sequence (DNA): TGTGCCAGCAGCTTAAGAGCGTCAGGCGAGCATTACTTC. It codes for CASSLRASGEHYF.

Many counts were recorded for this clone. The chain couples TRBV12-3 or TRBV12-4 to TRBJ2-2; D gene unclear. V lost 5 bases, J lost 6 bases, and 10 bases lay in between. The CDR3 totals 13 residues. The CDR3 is CASSPRLAGELFF. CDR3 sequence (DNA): TGTGCCAGCAGTCCCCGCCTGGCCGGGGAGCTGTTTTTT.